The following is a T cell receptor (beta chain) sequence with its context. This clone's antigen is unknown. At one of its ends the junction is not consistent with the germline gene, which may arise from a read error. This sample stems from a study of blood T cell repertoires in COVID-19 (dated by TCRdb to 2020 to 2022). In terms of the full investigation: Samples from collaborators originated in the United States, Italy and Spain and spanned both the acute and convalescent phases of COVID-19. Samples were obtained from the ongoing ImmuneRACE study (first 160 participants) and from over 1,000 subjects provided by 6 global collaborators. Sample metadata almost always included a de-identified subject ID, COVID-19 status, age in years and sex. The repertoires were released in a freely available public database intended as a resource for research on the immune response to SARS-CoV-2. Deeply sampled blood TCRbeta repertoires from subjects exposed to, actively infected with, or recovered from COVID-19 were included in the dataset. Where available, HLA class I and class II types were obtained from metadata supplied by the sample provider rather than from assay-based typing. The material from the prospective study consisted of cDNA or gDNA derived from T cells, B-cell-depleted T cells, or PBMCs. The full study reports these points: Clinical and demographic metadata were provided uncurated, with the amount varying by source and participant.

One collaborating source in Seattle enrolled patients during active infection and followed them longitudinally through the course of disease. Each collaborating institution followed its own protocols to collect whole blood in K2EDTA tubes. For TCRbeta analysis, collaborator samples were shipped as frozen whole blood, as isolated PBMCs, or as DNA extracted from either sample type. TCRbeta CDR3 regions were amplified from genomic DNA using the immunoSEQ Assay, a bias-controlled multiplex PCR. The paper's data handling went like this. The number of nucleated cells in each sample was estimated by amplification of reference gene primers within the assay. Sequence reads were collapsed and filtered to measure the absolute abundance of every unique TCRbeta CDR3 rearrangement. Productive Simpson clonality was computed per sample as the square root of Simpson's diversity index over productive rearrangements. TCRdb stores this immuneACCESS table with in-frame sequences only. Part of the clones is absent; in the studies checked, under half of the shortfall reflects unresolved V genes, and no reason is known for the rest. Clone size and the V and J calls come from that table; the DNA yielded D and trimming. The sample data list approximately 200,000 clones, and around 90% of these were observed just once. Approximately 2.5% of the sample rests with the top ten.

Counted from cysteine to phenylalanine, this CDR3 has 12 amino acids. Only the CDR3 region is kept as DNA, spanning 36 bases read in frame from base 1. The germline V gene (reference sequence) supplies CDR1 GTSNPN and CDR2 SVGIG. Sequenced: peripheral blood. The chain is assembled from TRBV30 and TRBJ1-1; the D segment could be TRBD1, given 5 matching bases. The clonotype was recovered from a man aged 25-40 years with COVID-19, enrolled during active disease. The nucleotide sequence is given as TGTGCCTGGAGTGTAACCTGGGGGGAGGAAATCTTT. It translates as CAWSVTWGEEIF.